The clone carrying this T cell receptor beta chain was found a few times. Its antigen is as yet unknown. These data are taken from a study of T-cell reconstitution after alpha-beta-depleted transplantation in children. Preparation of the TCRbeta library was carried out with unique molecular identifiers. TCRdb reprocessed the PCR reads with MiXCR, giving one entry per CDR3 protein. The repertoire holds about a million distinct CDR3 sequences, with 25% to 30% as singletons. Overall study results and limits: It was reported that alpha-beta T cells came from several hundred expanded graft clones (about two months after transplant).

The sequenced sample was PBMCs, mostly from graft donor cells, obtained 360 days after TCRalphabeta/CD19-depleted stem cell transplant. The TCR was taken from a boy under two years old who had a stem cell transplant for SCID, so the T cells may come from the graft donor.

In DNA, the CDR3 is TGCAGCGTTCTCGGGACAGTCCGGGCTACGAATGAGCAGTTCTTC. Protein product: CSVLGTVRATNEQFF. The chain has TRBV29-1 and TRBJ2-1; 7 bases line up with TRBD1. This CDR3 has 15 amino acids. Per germline, CDR1 SQVTM and CDR2 ANQGSEA. The trim removed 5 bases at V and 7 bases at J, leaving 14 bases unmatched.